These 30 T cell receptor beta chains originate from one sample sequenced in a study of CD8 T cells in ankylosing spondylitis. TCRdb re-called the 5' RACE reads with MiXCR, one entry per CDR3 protein. The sample has hundreds of thousands of distinct CDR3 sequences; over 7% are singletons. The specimen sequenced was blood, either unsorted or a sorted T cell fraction (not recorded which). The receptors were gathered from a female donor with ankylosing spondylitis or in good health (not recorded which).

Ten or more counts support this clonotype. The chain links TRBV20-1 to TRBJ2-1, with D maybe TRBD2 (6 bases). Germline lookup yields CDR1 DFQATT and CDR2 SNEGSKA (reference sequence). The CDR3 length is 14 residues. V gave up 6 bases and J gave up 8 bases, with 20 bases separating them. This CDR3 is CSAREATKLDEQFF. The CDR3 region has the DNA TGCAGTGCCAGGGAGGCTACCAAGCTCGATGAGCAGTTCTTC.

This clonotype was observed a few times. This chain joins TRBV7-2 and TRBJ2-7, with a tentative D call TRBD1 (6 bases). Germline CDR1 reads SGHTA; CDR2 reads FQGNSA. The CDR3 has 14 amino acids. V gave up 0 bases and J gave up 6 bases, with 12 bases separating them. CDR3 residues: CASSLADRRTEQYF. CDR3 sequence (DNA): TGTGCCAGCAGCTTAGCGGACAGACGGACCGAGCAGTACTTC.

This clonotype was seen a few times. The genes are TRBV30 and TRBJ2-3; possible D gene TRBD1, 6 bases. Trimming removed 4 bases at V and 5 bases at J, with 13 bases between. CDR1 is GTSNPN and CDR2 is SVGIG in the germline V gene (reference sequence). The CDR3 has 13 amino acids. For the CDR3, the DNA is TGTGCCTGGAAAAATACAGGGATAGATACGCAGTATTTT. Protein product: CAWKNTGIDTQYF.

In DNA form, the CDR3 reads TGTGCCAGCAGCCCCGGCGGCAGGGCGTACGAGCAGTACTTC. It codes for CASSPGGRAYEQYF. The rearrangement links TRBV5-6 to TRBJ2-7, with TRBD1 as a possible D gene (5 bases). There are 14 residues in the CDR3. Germline CDR1 SGHDT, CDR2 YYEEEE. Deletions cut 4 bases from V and 4 bases from J, with 15 bases between.

This clonotype was seen repeatedly, ten times or more. The genes are TRBV20-1 and TRBJ2-3; D call uncertain. The CDR3 loop spans 16 amino acids. Trimming took 3 bases from V and 8 from J, leaving 24 bases between them. Germline V gene lookup returns CDR1 DFQATT and CDR2 SNEGSKA (reference sequence). The CDR3 loop reads CSASTGQSGNGGTQYF. CDR3 sequence (DNA): TGCAGTGCTAGTACGGGCCAGAGTGGGAACGGTGGTACGCAGTATTTT.

This chain links TRBV6-1 with TRBJ2-1; 8 bases line up with TRBD1. Unmatched junction bases numbered 17, after V lost 6 bases and J lost 7 bases. The germline gives CDR1 MNHNS, CDR2 SASEGT. This CDR3 is built from 17 residues. CDR3 bases: TGTGCCAGCAGCCCACTTGAGAGGACAGGGATTGGGAATGAGCAGTTCTTC. Translated, it gives CASSPLERTGIGNEQFF.

This clonotype was seen ten or more times. The chain employs TRBV29-1 and TRBJ1-5, with TRBD1 as a possible D gene (6 bases). Germline V gene data show CDR1 as SQVTM and CDR2 as ANQGSEA. V was pared by 4 bases and J by 0 bases, with 10 bases between. The CDR3 spans 14 residues. The CDR3 is CSVGGGYSNQPQHF. As DNA, the CDR3 is TGCAGCGTTGGGGGGGGCTATAGCAATCAGCCCCAGCATTTT.

At least ten counts were recorded for this clonotype. The CDR3 loop is CASRQGGRSEAFF. Written as DNA, the CDR3 is TGTGCCAGCAGGCAAGGGGGGCGGTCTGAAGCTTTCTTT. This chain connects TRBV6-2 or TRBV6-3 to TRBJ1-1; a weak D match, TRBD1 (6 bases). CDR3 length: 13 residues. The germline gives CDR1 MNHEY, CDR2 SVGEGT. Trimming shortened V by 6 bases and J by 6 bases, and 14 bases separated the two germline ends.

The chain couples TRBV4-3 to TRBJ2-2; maybe TRBD2 (6 bases). V was pared by 1 base and J by 3 bases, with 24 bases between. Germline V lookup: CDR1 LGHNA, CDR2 YSLEER. The CDR3 is 20 amino acids. The CDR3 spells CASSQGSGIGGISHTGELFF. The DNA for the CDR3 is TGCGCCAGCAGCCAAGGTTCAGGGATCGGCGGGATCAGTCACACCGGGGAGCTGTTTTTT.

This clonotype was picked up many times. The chain employs TRBV7-9 and TRBJ1-1; D is uncertain. Germline V gene sequence: CDR1 SEHNR, CDR2 FQNEAQ (reference sequence). V was shortened by 1 base and J by 10 bases, with 7 bases between the two germline ends. This CDR3 spans 11 amino acids. Written as DNA, the CDR3 is TGTGCCAGCAGCTTAGGGAGTGGAGCTTTCTTT. Protein sequence: CASSLGSGAFF. The whole variable domain, filled in from reference TRBV7-9 and TRBJ1-1, reads DTGVSQNPRHKITKRGQNVTFRCDPISEHNRLYWYRQTLGQGPEFLTYFQNEAQLEKSRLLSDRFSAERPKGSFSTLEIQRTEQGDSAMYLCASSLGSGAFFGQGTRLTVV.

The sample holds many counts of this clonotype. One junction end disagrees with the germline gene, perhaps due to a read error. This chain uses TRBV12-3 or TRBV12-4 with TRBJ2-4; 12 bases align to TRBD2. The CDR3 length is 14 residues. The CDR3 DNA is TGTGCCAGCGGTTTGACTAGCGGGAGAGGCATTCAGTACTTC. Residues: CASGLTSGRGIQYF.

This clonotype was recorded at least ten times. This chain uses TRBV5-1 with TRBJ2-1; 9 bases align to TRBD2. The CDR3 spans 16 residues. From germline, CDR1 is SGHRS and CDR2 YFSETQ. V shed 0 bases, J shed 6 bases, and the junction held 7 bases outside the gene matches. DNA of the CDR3: TGCGCCAGCAGCTTGGATTTGCGGGAGGGCCGCAATGAGCAGTTCTTC. Protein sequence: CASSLDLREGRNEQFF.

This clonotype came up many times. The chain has TRBV20-1 and TRBJ2-5; 8 bases are shared with TRBD1. CDR1 and CDR2 (germline): DFQATT, SNEGSKA (reference sequence). The CDR3 is 12 residues long. Trimming took 3 bases from V and 3 from J; bases not matched to a gene: 0. The CDR3 region is CSARDREETQYF. The DNA for the CDR3 is TGCAGTGCTAGGGACAGGGAAGAGACCCAGTACTTC.

This clonotype was found many times. The chain links TRBV29-1 to TRBJ2-3; D not resolved. V was pared by 3 bases and J by 5 bases, with 6 bases between. The CDR3 covers 11 residues. Germline V gene lookup returns CDR1 SQVTM and CDR2 ANQGSEA. The DNA of the CDR3 is TGCAGCGTTGACTGGGGAGATACGCAGTATTTT. This sequence encodes CSVDWGDTQYF.

The chain is built from TRBV7-9 and TRBJ2-1, with D perhaps matching TRBD1 (6 bases). Per germline, CDR1 SEHNR and CDR2 FQNEAQ (reference sequence). The CDR3 runs 17 residues. V lost 5 bases and J 3 bases, leaving 20 bases between the germline ends. Here the CDR3 reads CASSRSTGSVYYNEQFF. In DNA form, the CDR3 reads TGTGCCAGCAGCCGCTCCACAGGGAGCGTGTACTACAATGAGCAGTTCTTC. Together with reference TRBV7-9 and TRBJ2-1, the CDR3 gives the full variable domain: DTGVSQNPRHKITKRGQNVTFRCDPISEHNRLYWYRQTLGQGPEFLTYFQNEAQLEKSRLLSDRFSAERPKGSFSTLEIQRTEQGDSAMYLCASSRSTGSVYYNEQFFGPGTRLTVL.

This clonotype showed up many times. The J gene is TRBJ1-5, the V gene TRBV12-3 or TRBV12-4; D is perhaps TRBD1 (6 bases). This CDR3 is 13 amino acids long. V was pared by 6 bases and J by 5 bases, with 11 bases between. The CDR3 region is CASRDRSYQPQHF. DNA for the CDR3: TGTGCCAGCAGAGACAGGTCCTATCAGCCCCAGCATTTT.

This clonotype appeared many times. The chain combines TRBV9 with TRBJ2-3, with TRBD2 matching 15 bases. V dropped 4 bases and J dropped 3; count of bases not matched to a gene: 9. The CDR3 runs to 18 residues. Germline values: CDR1 SGDLS, CDR2 YYNGEE. CDR3 amino acids: CASSSRTSGRAGTDTQYF. In nucleotides, the CDR3 is TGTGCCAGCAGCTCCCGGACTAGCGGGAGGGCCGGGACAGATACGCAGTATTTT.

The gene calls are TRBV4-3 and TRBJ1-1; D is ambiguous. CDR1 is LGHNA and CDR2 is YSLEER in the germline V gene. V dropped 0 bases and J dropped 1 base, with 6 bases sitting between them. This CDR3 spans 14 amino acids. In DNA, the CDR3 is TGCGCCAGCAGCCAAGATTTAGAGAACACTGAAGCTTTCTTT. It codes for CASSQDLENTEAFF.

This clonotype was seen ten or more times. This sequence joins TRBV7-6 and TRBJ1-6, with a weak D call TRBD1 (5 bases). The germline V gene has CDR1 SGHVS and CDR2 FNYEAQ. The CDR3 length is 15 residues. Deletions cut 5 bases from V and 5 bases from J, with 13 bases between. The CDR3 sequence is CASSLREYHNSPLHF. The DNA of the CDR3 is TGTGCCAGCAGCCTCAGGGAGTATCATAATTCACCCCTCCACTTT.

This clonotype occurred many times. In nucleotides, the CDR3 is TGCAGTGCTGCAGATCACGAGCAGTACTTC. Translated, it gives CSAADHEQYF. The chain carries TRBV20-1 and TRBJ2-7, with no clear D. Germline V gene sequence: CDR1 DFQATT, CDR2 SNEGSKA (reference sequence). Trimming took 5 bases from V and 5 from J, leaving 7 bases between them. The length of the CDR3 is 10 residues.

CDR3 residues: CASRETANTEAFF. The CDR3 nucleotides read TGTGCCAGCAGAGAGACAGCGAACACTGAAGCTTTCTTT. The chain has TRBV2 and TRBJ1-1; D is perhaps TRBD1 (5 bases). V dropped 6 bases and J dropped 1 base, with 9 bases sitting between them. The CDR3 is made up of 13 amino acids. Per germline, CDR1 SNHLY and CDR2 FYNNEI. Full variable domain (missing parts from reference TRBV2 and TRBJ1-1): EPEVTQTPSHQVTQMGQEVILRCVPISNHLYFYWYRQILGQKVEFLVSFYNNEISEKSEIFDDQFSVERPDGSNFTLKIRSTKLEDSAMYFCASRETANTEAFFGQGTRLTVV.

The table lists this clonotype with many counts. The chain couples TRBV7-9 to TRBJ2-5, with 9 bases matching TRBD1. Looked up from germline, CDR1 is SEHNR and CDR2 is FQNEAQ (reference sequence). Trimming at V came to 3 bases and at J to 3 bases, leaving 5 bases not matched to a gene. CDR3 length equals 15 residues. CDR3 loop: CASSFMGQGEETQYF. CDR3 nucleotide sequence: TGTGCCAGCAGCTTTATGGGACAGGGTGAAGAGACCCAGTACTTC.

The gene calls are TRBV7-2 and TRBJ2-3; D tentatively fits TRBD1 or TRBD2 (5 bases each). The germline V gene has CDR1 SGHTA and CDR2 FQGNSA. This CDR3 comprises 15 residues. V lost 4 bases and J 2 bases, leaving 13 bases between the germline ends. CDR3 sequence reads: CASSSHGTLTDTQYF. For the CDR3, the DNA is TGTGCCAGCAGCTCCCACGGGACCCTCACAGATACGCAGTATTTT.

The sample holds many counts of this clonotype. CDR3 DNA: TGTGCCATCAGGACGAGCGGGGTAGCGGGGTACGAGCAGTACTTC. It translates to CAIRTSGVAGYEQYF. The rearrangement links TRBV10-3 to TRBJ2-7; 8 bases are a match to TRBD2. Looked up from germline, CDR1 is ENHRY and CDR2 is SYGVKD. Trimming removed 6 bases from V and 4 bases from J; junction bases left unmatched: 11. This CDR3 has 15 residues.

This clonotype was counted many times. V gene TRBV5-1 combines with J gene TRBJ2-5; D ambiguous. V was trimmed by 4 bases and J by 4 bases, leaving 14 bases between them. Germline CDR1 and CDR2: SGHRS and YFSETQ. The CDR3 runs 14 residues. CDR3 sequence: CASSPEADSETQYF. CDR3 bases: TGCGCCAGCAGCCCTGAAGCCGACTCAGAGACCCAGTACTTC.

In this sample, this clonotype turned up many times. The chain is built from TRBV28 and TRBJ2-7; the match to TRBD2 covers 11 bases. CDR3 length: 17 residues. V lost 2 bases to trimming and J lost 2 bases; unmatched junction nucleotides: 8. Germline V gene lookup returns CDR1 MDHEN and CDR2 SYDVKM. For the CDR3, the DNA is TGTGCCAGCAGTTTACCGACTAGCGGGGTTTTTACCTACGAGCAGTACTTC. Protein sequence: CASSLPTSGVFTYEQYF. Full variable domain (remainder filled in from reference TRBV28 and TRBJ2-7): DVKVTQSSRYLVKRTGEKVFLECVQDMDHENMFWYRQDPGLGLRLIYFSYDVKMKEKGDIPEGYSVSREKKERFSLILESASTNQTSMYLCASSLPTSGVFTYEQYFGPGTRLTVT.

This clonotype has a count of ten or more. In DNA form, the CDR3 reads TGTGCCATCAGTGCGGGGACCAGAGGGACGGATACGCAGTATTTT. Residues: CAISAGTRGTDTQYF. This rearrangement joins TRBV10-3 to TRBJ2-3, with D tentatively TRBD1 or TRBD2 (5 bases each). The CDR3 totals 15 residues. V gave up 4 bases and J gave up 6 bases, with 17 bases separating them. Germline V gene data show CDR1 as ENHRY and CDR2 as SYGVKD.

This clonotype was observed many times. The V and J genes are TRBV27 and TRBJ2-7; 7 bases agree with TRBD2. The CDR3 covers 15 residues. The germline CDR1 and CDR2 sequences are MNHEY and SMNVEV (reference sequence). The ends lost 1 base at V and 0 bases at J; junction bases unmatched: 3. DNA for the CDR3: TGTGCCAGCAGTTTATGGGGGGGTAGCTCCTACGAGCAGTACTTC. It is translated as CASSLWGGSSYEQYF.

In this sample, this clonotype turned up once. A read error may explain this, as a much larger clone is one base away. The chain uses TRBV6-5 and TRBJ2-6, with D uncertain. This CDR3 is 17 amino acids long. Germline V gives CDR1 MNHEY, CDR2 SVGAGI. DNA of the CDR3: TGTGCCAGCAGTTACATGGCAGAGACCTCTGGGACCAACGTCCTGACTTTC. Translation gives CASSYMAETSGTNVLTF.

This clonotype was counted only a few times. The rearrangement joins TRBV6-5 to TRBJ2-1, with D possibly being TRBD2 (5 bases). The CDR3 is made up of 12 amino acids. Germline V CDR1 and CDR2: MNHEY, SVGAGI. Trimming left V 6 bases short and J 10 bases short, with 13 bases between. This CDR3 reads CASSRSTGEQFF. DNA of the CDR3: TGTGCCAGCAGCCGATCCACGGGAGAGCAGTTCTTC.